The present T cell receptor (beta chain) was sequenced within a study of cytomegalovirus exposure and HLA in healthy donors. Findings of the study overall: Another analysis was done later, and it associated 15,000 to 20,000 TCR beta sequences with HLA alleles at 0.05 false discovery rate. By a later analysis, the bulk of CMV-associated TCR beta chains appeared HLA-restricted. Among the most significant clusters, several appeared linked to common viral pathogens in a later analysis.

On this clone: Antigen specificity is unknown.

Both 60 Vbeta primers and 13 Jbeta primers went into the PCR. The table came from immunoSEQ multiplex PCR; TCRdb's copy has only in-frame clones and leaves some out. Of more than 80,000 clones listed, around 81% are singletons. Trimming took 5 bases from V and 5 from J; bases not matched to a gene: 7. The CDR3 has 16 residues. Germline V CDR1 and CDR2: MNHEY, SMNVEV (reference sequence). The receptor was derived from a female donor in good health and CMV-seropositive. The J gene is TRBJ2-1, the V gene TRBV27, with 12 bases matching TRBD2. Sequencing was performed on PBMCs. In DNA form, the CDR3 reads TGTGCCAGCAGTCCGACTAGCGGGGGACCGAACAATGAGCAGTTCTTC. This sequence encodes CASSPTSGGPNNEQFF.